This is a list of T cell receptor beta chains from one sample in a study of blood T cell repertoires in COVID-19. Assay used: immunoSEQ multiplex PCR; TCRdb lists only in-frame clones, some missing. The repertoire has approximately 49,000 clones, 65% to 90% of them found once; the top ten carry approximately 20%. The source material was peripheral blood. The receptors come from a woman at least 80 years old with COVID-19, enrolled during active disease. Each CDR3 is given with its conserved first and last residue. The order of the fields is J gene, clone size, D gene, V gene, CDR3 protein, CDR3 DNA. The D gene is left open where the match is weak. The size entry is marked missing in some rows and otherwise reads once, few, many or a size class.

J gene: TRBJ2-5
clone size: NA
D gene: NA
V gene: TRBV5-1
CDR3 protein: CASSFGTAFLYF
CDR3 DNA: TGCGCCAGCAGTTTTGGGACTGCCTTTCTCTACTTC

J gene: TRBJ2-7
clone size: NA
D gene: NA
V gene: TRBV11-2
CDR3 protein: CASSPRLNEQYF
CDR3 DNA: TGTGCCAGCAGCCCACGACTCAACGAGCAGTACTTC

J gene: TRBJ2-1
clone size: NA
D gene: TRBD2
V gene: TRBV6-2/TRBV6-3
CDR3 protein: CASSWSSGIPSYNEQFF
CDR3 DNA: TGTGCCAGCAGCTGGTCTAGCGGGATACCCTCCTACAATGAGCAGTTCTTC

J gene: TRBJ2-1
clone size: NA
D gene: TRBD2
V gene: TRBV9
CDR3 protein: CASSSGLAGEQFF
CDR3 DNA: TGTGCCAGCAGCTCGGGACTAGCAGGGGAGCAGTTCTTC

J gene: TRBJ1-5
clone size: NA
D gene: NA
V gene: TRBV6-6
CDR3 protein: CASFGQWNQPQHF
CDR3 DNA: TGTGCCAGCTTTGGACAGTGGAATCAGCCCCAGCATTTT

J gene: TRBJ2-7
clone size: NA
D gene: TRBD1
V gene: TRBV7-2
CDR3 protein: CASSSQGGSSYEQYF
CDR3 DNA: TGTGCCAGCAGCTCACAGGGGGGCAGCTCCTACGAGCAGTACTTC

J gene: TRBJ2-7
clone size: NA
D gene: NA
V gene: TRBV28
CDR3 protein: CASSFGVVGLYEQYF
CDR3 DNA: TGTGCCAGCAGTTTCGGGGTGGTAGGGCTCTACGAGCAGTACTTC

J gene: TRBJ2-2
clone size: NA
D gene: TRBD2
V gene: TRBV7-3
CDR3 protein: CASRRSSGISGELFF
CDR3 DNA: TGTGCCAGCCGCCGATCTAGCGGGATTTCCGGGGAGCTGTTTTTT

J gene: TRBJ2-7
clone size: NA
D gene: NA
V gene: TRBV29-1
CDR3 protein: CSVDNGESYEQYF
CDR3 DNA: TGCAGCGTTGACAATGGAGAATCCTACGAGCAGTACTTC

J gene: TRBJ1-1
clone size: few
D gene: NA
V gene: TRBV6-1
CDR3 protein: CASSDEVLRAFF
CDR3 DNA: TGTGCCAGCAGTGACGAGGTTCTAAGAGCTTTCTTT

J gene: TRBJ2-7
clone size: NA
D gene: TRBD2
V gene: TRBV18
CDR3 protein: CASSPRTSGIGEQYF
CDR3 DNA: TGTGCCAGCTCACCTAGGACTAGCGGGATAGGCGAGCAGTACTTC

J gene: TRBJ2-7
clone size: NA
D gene: TRBD1
V gene: TRBV13
CDR3 protein: CASSLRPGQGLYEQYF
CDR3 DNA: TGTGCCAGCAGCTTACGTCCGGGACAGGGCCTCTACGAGCAGTACTTC

J gene: TRBJ2-7
clone size: once
D gene: TRBD1
V gene: TRBV14
CDR3 protein: CASSQPSGTVTMEQYF
CDR3 DNA: TGTGCCAGCAGCCAACCATCAGGGACAGTAACCATGGAGCAGTACTTC

J gene: TRBJ2-1
clone size: NA
D gene: NA
V gene: TRBV3-1/TRBV3-2
CDR3 protein: CASSLVYNEQFF
CDR3 DNA: TGTGCCAGCAGCCTCGTATACAATGAGCAGTTCTTC

J gene: TRBJ1-5
clone size: NA
D gene: TRBD1
V gene: TRBV2
CDR3 protein: CASVSSGTDNQPQHF
CDR3 DNA: TGTGCCAGCGTCTCTTCCGGGACAGACAATCAGCCCCAGCATTTT

J gene: TRBJ1-4
clone size: few
D gene: NA
V gene: TRBV29-1
CDR3 protein: CSVVLSGEKLFF
CDR3 DNA: TGCAGCGTTGTTCTCTCAGGGGAAAAACTGTTTTTT

J gene: TRBJ2-7
clone size: NA
D gene: NA
V gene: TRBV6-5
CDR3 protein: CASSYLRSGYEQYF
CDR3 DNA: TGTGCCAGCAGTTACTTACGATCGGGATACGAGCAGTACTTC

J gene: TRBJ1-1
clone size: few
D gene: NA
V gene: TRBV28
CDR3 protein: CASREMNTEAFF
CDR3 DNA: TGTGCCAGCAGGGAGATGAACACTGAAGCTTTCTTT

J gene: TRBJ2-1
clone size: NA
D gene: TRBD2
V gene: TRBV5-1
CDR3 protein: CASSSLTSSSYNEQFF
CDR3 DNA: TGCGCCAGCAGCTCGTTGACTAGCAGCTCCTACAATGAGCAGTTCTTC

J gene: TRBJ1-1
clone size: few
D gene: TRBD1
V gene: TRBV20-1
CDR3 protein: CSATGAGEAFF
CDR3 DNA: TGCAGTGCGACAGGGGCTGGCGAAGCTTTCTTT

J gene: TRBJ2-7
clone size: NA
D gene: TRBD1
V gene: TRBV2
CDR3 protein: CASSGQGYEQYF
CDR3 DNA: TGTGCCAGCAGCGGACAGGGGTACGAGCAGTACTTC

J gene: TRBJ1-6
clone size: NA
D gene: NA
V gene: TRBV15
CDR3 protein: CATSREAVDNSPLHF
CDR3 DNA: TGTGCCACCAGCAGAGAGGCGGTTGATAATTCACCCCTCCACTTT

J gene: TRBJ1-3
clone size: NA
D gene: NA
V gene: TRBV18
CDR3 protein: CASSLIGGNSGNTIYF
CDR3 DNA: TGTGCCAGCTCACTAATCGGAGGGAACTCTGGAAACACCATATATTTT